The entry below describes one T cell receptor (beta chain). Its antigen is not identified. Relative to the germline gene, one junction end is altered; a read error may explain this. This entry belongs to a study of blood T cells in healthy people across ages. Whole-study findings and limits: Diversity figures based on one million T cells were deemed too low.

Alongside a J-beta primer mix, a sample-barcoded 5' primer served in a second PCR lasting about 6 to 11 cycles. TCRdb independently ran MiXCR on the 5' RACE reads; one entry per CDR3 protein. The data hold over 750,000 distinct CDR3 sequences, with 20% to 25% observed a single time. Germline CDR1 is MGHRA and CDR2 is YSYEKL. The CDR3 spans 17 residues. The sample was also reused in another study, on T cells of mothers and their children. That investigation notes: Donation came from a few healthy Caucasian mothers together with their six children. There were over 10 million TCR beta CDR3 reads from each mother and around 2.7 million from each child.

J is TRBJ2-2 and V is TRBV4-1; 7 positions agree with TRBD2. The specimen sequenced was blood. The TCR sequence derives from a boy aged 5-17 years in good health. The CDR3 nucleotides are TGCGCCAGCAGCCAAGGGGGGAGGGACGCAACCACCCGGGAGCTGTTTTTT. Protein: CASSQGGRDATTRELFF.